Shown below are 19 T cell receptor beta chains from a single sample sequenced in a study of control samples from healthy donors and cancer patients. The data were produced by immunoSEQ multiplex PCR, yet TCRdb's version contains in-frame clones alone and is incomplete. The table has roughly 120,000 clones, 80% to 95% seen once; the top ten hold 6.5% to 9%. The source material was blood. The source is a woman aged 18-30 years in good health.

V is TRBV7-6 and J is TRBJ2-1; 9 bases agree with TRBD2. There are 16 residues in the CDR3. V was pared by 3 bases and J by 7 bases, with 10 bases of the junction left unmatched. Per germline, CDR1 SGHVS and CDR2 FNYEAQ. In DNA form, the CDR3 reads TGTGCCAGCAGCTTGTTTTCCGCGGGGGGGCCTAATGAGCAGTTCTTC. Its protein is CASSLFSAGGPNEQFF.

This clone has a single count. This chain connects TRBV18 to TRBJ1-5, with TRBD1 matching over 7 bases. The CDR3 is made up of 15 amino acids. J lost 7 bases, V lost 5 bases, and 11 bases had no gene match. Per germline, CDR1 KGHSH and CDR2 LQKENI. The CDR3: CASSGGQSNGQPQHF. CDR3 bases: TGTGCCAGCTCAGGGGGACAGTCCAACGGGCAGCCCCAGCATTTT.

The chain employs TRBV6-5 and TRBJ2-1; 7 bases are a match to TRBD2. This CDR3 contains 16 residues. Germline CDR1 reads MNHEY; CDR2 reads SVGAGI. After removal of 4 bases from V and 9 bases from J, the junction contained 15 bases not matched to a gene. CDR3 coding DNA: TGTGCCAGCAGTTTCTGGGGGGGTAGCGGGCGATCTGAGCAGTTCTTC. It yields the protein CASSFWGGSGRSEQFF.

The gene calls are TRBV5-6 and TRBJ1-2; maybe TRBD1 (6 bases). The CDR3 loop spans 18 amino acids. Per germline, CDR1 SGHDT and CDR2 YYEEEE. The V end was cut by 2 bases, the J end by 0 bases, with 20 bases between. The CDR3 DNA reads TGTGCCAGCAGCTTTTTTTATCGGGACAACATTTCTAACTATGGCTACACCTTC. Protein: CASSFFYRDNISNYGYTF.

The rearrangement uses TRBV28 and TRBJ2-3; D unresolved. The germline V gene has CDR1 MDHEN and CDR2 SYDVKM. Trimming cost V 4 bases and J 4 bases, with 6 bases left between them. This CDR3 contains 12 residues. The CDR3 sequence is CASSSNSDTQYF. CDR3 nucleotide sequence: TGTGCCAGCAGTTCGAACTCAGATACGCAGTATTTT. Full variable domain (outside the CDR3, taken from reference TRBV28 and TRBJ2-3): DVKVTQSSRYLVKRTGEKVFLECVQDMDHENMFWYRQDPGLGLRLIYFSYDVKMKEKGDIPEGYSVSREKKERFSLILESASTNQTSMYLCASSSNSDTQYFGPGTRLTVL.

This rearrangement joins TRBV5-1 to TRBJ1-1, with 8 bases lining up with TRBD1. The CDR3 length is 15 residues. Germline V gives CDR1 SGHRS, CDR2 YFSETQ. The V segment lost 2 bases and the J segment 10 bases; nucleotides outside the gene matches: 13. Written as DNA, the CDR3 is TGCGCCAGCAGCTTAGGTCAGACCTCAGACAGGGGAGCTTTCTTT. It specifies CASSLGQTSDRGAFF.

V is TRBV28 and J is TRBJ1-2; TRBD1 agrees at 7 bases. V dropped 6 bases and J dropped 4; count of bases not matched to a gene: 8. The CDR3 sequence is 14 residues long. The germline V gene has CDR1 MDHEN and CDR2 SYDVKM. The CDR3 is CASRFPRDSYGYTF. In nucleotides, the CDR3 is TGTGCCAGCAGGTTCCCCCGGGACAGCTATGGCTACACCTTC.

The CDR3 bases are TGTGTAACCCGTAGCGGGAGGCGTACGGATACGCAGTATTTT. This translates into CVTRSGRRTDTQYF. V is TRBV27 and J is TRBJ2-3; 10 bases fit TRBD2. The CDR3 covers 14 residues. Germline V gives CDR1 MNHEY, CDR2 SMNVEV (reference sequence).

J is TRBJ2-7 and V is TRBV7-2; 7 bases agree with TRBD1. The trim removed 1 base at V and 2 bases at J, leaving 5 bases unmatched. The CDR3 spans 15 residues. CDR1 and CDR2 (germline): SGHTA, FQGNSA. The CDR3 coding sequence is TGTGCCAGCAGCTTAGGACAGGGTATCGCCTACGAGCAGTACTTC. Amino acid sequence: CASSLGQGIAYEQYF.

V usage is TRBV7-6 and J usage is TRBJ1-2; D possibly corresponds to TRBD1 (6 bases). This CDR3 has 17 residues. CDR1 is SGHVS, CDR2 FNYEAQ, per germline. Trimming cost V 5 bases and J 0 bases, with 19 bases left between them. The CDR3: CASSPTDGQFANYGYTF. DNA of the CDR3: TGTGCCAGCAGCCCGACGGACGGACAGTTCGCTAACTATGGCTACACCTTC.

V and J are TRBV24-1 and TRBJ2-2, with D unresolved. V lost 8 bases and J lost 1, with 4 bases in between. The CDR3 has 12 amino acids. Germline loops: CDR1 KGHDR, CDR2 SFDVKD. The CDR3 DNA reads TGTGCCACCAACCAGAACACCGGGGAGCTGTTTTTT. Amino acids: CATNQNTGELFF.

The rearrangement uses TRBV4-3 and TRBJ2-3; 7 positions match TRBD2. CDR1 is LGHNA, CDR2 YSLEER, per germline. V lost 0 bases, J lost 4 bases, and 10 bases stayed unmatched. CDR3 size: 17 residues. The CDR3 sequence is CASSQDGSGAIPDTQYF. The DNA for the CDR3 is TGCGCCAGCAGCCAAGATGGGAGCGGGGCAATACCAGATACGCAGTATTTT.

This clone showed up just a few times. V usage is TRBV18 and J usage is TRBJ2-1; 8 bases map to TRBD1. V trimming: 2 bases; J trimming: 10 bases; junction bases outside the gene matches: 10. Germline CDR1 and CDR2: KGHSH and LQKENI. The CDR3 spans 15 residues. The CDR3 region is CASSPDNGRGLEQFF. The CDR3 DNA is TGTGCCAGCTCACCAGATAACGGCAGGGGGCTAGAGCAGTTCTTC.

The V gene is TRBV7-3, the J gene TRBJ2-1; D is unresolved. CDR3 size: 14 residues. Germline V lookup: CDR1 SGHTA, CDR2 FQGTGA. Trimming cost V 5 bases and J 1 base, with 9 bases left between them. The CDR3 here is CASSATGSYNEQFF. The DNA of the CDR3 is TGTGCCAGCAGCGCAACCGGGTCCTACAATGAGCAGTTCTTC.

The chain has TRBV18 and TRBJ2-1; 8 bases align to TRBD1. Germline V lookup: CDR1 KGHSH, CDR2 LQKENI. The ends lost 4 bases at V and 0 bases at J; junction bases unmatched: 2. The CDR3 covers 15 residues. The CDR3 reads CASSRDRSSYNEQFF. CDR3 sequence (DNA): TGTGCCAGCTCACGGGACAGGAGCTCCTACAATGAGCAGTTCTTC.

With regard to this clone: At one of its ends the junction is not consistent with the germline gene, which may arise from a read error. V is TRBV28 and J is TRBJ1-1; maybe TRBD1 (5 bases). Germline assignment: CDR1 MDHEN and CDR2 SYDVKM. The CDR3 contains 23 residues. The DNA of the CDR3 is TGTGCCAGCAGTTCCCTTATTCAGGGAGAGCCCCGTATCGGAACCTTTAAGAACGCTGAAGCTTTCTTT. Its translation is CASSSLIQGEPRIGTFKNAEAFF.

The chain employs TRBV30 and TRBJ1-6; 7 bases match TRBD1. Germline V gene sequence: CDR1 GTSNPN, CDR2 SVGIG (reference sequence). CDR3 length: 13 amino acids. The V segment lost 2 bases and the J segment 10 bases; nucleotides outside the gene matches: 5. The CDR3 loop is CAWSKQGRSPLHF. CDR3 nucleotides: TGTGCCTGGAGTAAACAGGGGCGGTCACCCCTCCACTTT.

V and J are TRBV7-2 and TRBJ1-1, with TRBD1 identical over 7 bases. With 5 bases clipped from V and 0 bases from J, the junction kept 3 bases outside the gene matches. CDR3 size: 14 residues. Per germline, CDR1 SGHTA and CDR2 FQGNSA. The CDR3 DNA reads TGTGCCAGCAGCCGGACAGGTTTGAACACTGAAGCTTTCTTT. As protein: CASSRTGLNTEAFF.

The V gene is TRBV28, the J gene TRBJ2-3; D is perhaps TRBD1 or TRBD2 (5 bases each). This CDR3 has 17 residues. V lost 6 bases to trimming and J lost 2 bases, with 21 bases between them. Germline assignment: CDR1 MDHEN and CDR2 SYDVKM. This CDR3 reads CASSRTSKSGHTDTQYF. In DNA, the CDR3 is TGTGCCAGCAGCAGGACTTCCAAAAGCGGACACACAGATACGCAGTATTTT.